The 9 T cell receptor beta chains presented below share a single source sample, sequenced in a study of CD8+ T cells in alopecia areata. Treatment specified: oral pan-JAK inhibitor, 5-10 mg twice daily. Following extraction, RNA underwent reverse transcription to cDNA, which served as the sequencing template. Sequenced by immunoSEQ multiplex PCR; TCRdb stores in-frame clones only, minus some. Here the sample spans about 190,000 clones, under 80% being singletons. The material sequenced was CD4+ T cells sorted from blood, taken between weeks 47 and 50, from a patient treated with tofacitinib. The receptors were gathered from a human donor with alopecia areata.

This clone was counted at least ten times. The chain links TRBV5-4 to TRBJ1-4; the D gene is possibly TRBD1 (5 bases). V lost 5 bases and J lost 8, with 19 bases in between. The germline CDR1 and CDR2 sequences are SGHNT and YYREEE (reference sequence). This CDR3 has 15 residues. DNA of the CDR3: TGTGCCAGCAGGGCCGGGACTTCCCTGGACGAAAAACTGTTTTTT. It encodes CASRAGTSLDEKLFF. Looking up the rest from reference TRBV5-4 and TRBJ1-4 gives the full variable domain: ETGVTQSPTHLIKTRGQQVTLRCSSQSGHNTVSWYQQALGQGPQFIFQYYREEENGRGNFPPRFSGLQFPNYSSELNVNALELDDSALYLCASRAGTSLDEKLFFGSGTQLSVL.

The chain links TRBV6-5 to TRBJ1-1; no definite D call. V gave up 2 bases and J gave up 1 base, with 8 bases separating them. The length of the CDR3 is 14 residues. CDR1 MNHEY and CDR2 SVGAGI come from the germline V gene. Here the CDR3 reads CASSYRQRNTEAFF. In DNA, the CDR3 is TGTGCCAGCAGTTACCGGCAAAGGAACACTGAAGCTTTCTTT.

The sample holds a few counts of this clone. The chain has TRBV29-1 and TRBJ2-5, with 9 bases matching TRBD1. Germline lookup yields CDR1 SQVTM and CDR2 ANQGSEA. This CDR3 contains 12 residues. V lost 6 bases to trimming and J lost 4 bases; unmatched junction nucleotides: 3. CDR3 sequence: CSVNRGLETQYF. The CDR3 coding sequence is TGCAGCGTAAACAGGGGGCTAGAGACCCAGTACTTC.

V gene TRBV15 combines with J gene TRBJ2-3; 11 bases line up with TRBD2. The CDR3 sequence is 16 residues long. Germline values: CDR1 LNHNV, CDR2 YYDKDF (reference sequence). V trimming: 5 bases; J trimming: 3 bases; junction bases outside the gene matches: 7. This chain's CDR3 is CATSFFSGGVTDTQYF. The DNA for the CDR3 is TGTGCCACCAGCTTCTTTAGCGGGGGGGTGACAGATACGCAGTATTTT. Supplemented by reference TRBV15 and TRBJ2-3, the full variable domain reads DAMVIQNPRYQVTQFGKPVTLSCSQTLNHNVMYWYQQKSSQAPKLLFHYYDKDFNNEADTPDNFQSRRPNTSFCFLDIRSPGLGDTAMYLCATSFFSGGVTDTQYFGPGTRLTVL.

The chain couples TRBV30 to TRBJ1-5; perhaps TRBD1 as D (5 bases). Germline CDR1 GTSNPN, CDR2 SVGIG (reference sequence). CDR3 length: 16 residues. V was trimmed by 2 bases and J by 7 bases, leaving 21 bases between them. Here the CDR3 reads CAWSSKKGTARQPQHF. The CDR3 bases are TGTGCCTGGAGTTCTAAAAAGGGGACCGCGAGACAGCCCCAGCATTTT.

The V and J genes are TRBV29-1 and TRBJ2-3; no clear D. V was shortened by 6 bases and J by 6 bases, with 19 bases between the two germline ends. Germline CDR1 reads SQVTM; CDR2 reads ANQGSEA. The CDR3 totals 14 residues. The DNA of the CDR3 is TGCAGCGTGTTAAGACAAGTACTGCACGATACGCAGTATTTT. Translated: CSVLRQVLHDTQYF.

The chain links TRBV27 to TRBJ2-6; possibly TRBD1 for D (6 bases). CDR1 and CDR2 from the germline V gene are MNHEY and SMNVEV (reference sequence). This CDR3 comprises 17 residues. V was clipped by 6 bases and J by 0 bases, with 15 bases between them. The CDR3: CASREDRTHSGANVLTF. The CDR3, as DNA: TGTGCCAGCAGGGAAGACAGGACCCACTCTGGGGCCAACGTCCTGACTTTC.

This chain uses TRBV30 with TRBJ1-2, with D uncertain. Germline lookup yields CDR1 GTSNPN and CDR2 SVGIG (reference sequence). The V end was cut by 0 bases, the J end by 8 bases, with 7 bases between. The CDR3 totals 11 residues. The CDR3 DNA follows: TGTGCCTGGAGTGTGACGGGGGGCTACACCTTC. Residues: CAWSVTGGYTF.

CDR3 bases: TGTGCCTGGAGTGTAGTCAGGGAAACAGGTGGCTACACCTTC. It codes for CAWSVVRETGGYTF. V and J are TRBV30 and TRBJ1-2; tentatively, D is TRBD1 (5 bases). The CDR3 runs to 14 residues. The germline gives CDR1 GTSNPN, CDR2 SVGIG (reference sequence). With 0 bases removed from V and 7 bases from J, the gap between germline ends came to 15 bases.